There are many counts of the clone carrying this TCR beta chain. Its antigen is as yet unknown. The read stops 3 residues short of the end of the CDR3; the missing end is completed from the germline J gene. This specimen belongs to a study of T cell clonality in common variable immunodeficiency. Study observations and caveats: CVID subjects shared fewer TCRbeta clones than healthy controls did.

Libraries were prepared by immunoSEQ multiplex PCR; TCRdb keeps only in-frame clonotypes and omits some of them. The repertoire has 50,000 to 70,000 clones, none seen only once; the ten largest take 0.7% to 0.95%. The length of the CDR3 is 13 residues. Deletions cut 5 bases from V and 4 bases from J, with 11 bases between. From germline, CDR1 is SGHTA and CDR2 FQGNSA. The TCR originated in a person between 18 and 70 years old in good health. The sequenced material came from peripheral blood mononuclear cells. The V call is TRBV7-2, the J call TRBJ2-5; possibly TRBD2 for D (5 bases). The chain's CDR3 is CASSIGGRETQYF. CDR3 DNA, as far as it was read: TGTGCCAGCAGCATAGGAGGCAGAGAGACC. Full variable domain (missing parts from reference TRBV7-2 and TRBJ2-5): GAGVSQSPSNKVTEKGKDVELRCDPISGHTALYWYRQSLGQGLEFLIYFQGNSAPDKSGLPSDRFSAERTGGSVSTLTIQRTQQEDSAVYLCASSIGGRETQYFGPGTRLLVL.